This T cell receptor (beta chain) was recovered during a study of blood T cell repertoires in COVID-19. Sequencing was performed with immunoSEQ multiplex PCR; in TCRdb, only in-frame clones are kept and a portion is missing. The sample lists roughly 250,000 clones, approximately 82% occurring once. Per the germline V gene, CDR1 is MNHEY and CDR2 is SMNVEV (reference sequence). The CDR3 spans 15 residues. J gave up 8 bases and V 5 bases, and 8 bases lay outside the gene matches. This TCR came from a woman aged 80 or over with active or convalescent COVID-19. Sample: peripheral blood. The chain employs TRBV27 and TRBJ1-6; TRBD1 matches 8 bases. DNA of the CDR3: TGTGCCAGCAGTAGATCGACAGGGGCGGATTCACCCCTCCACTTT. Translating gives CASSRSTGADSPLHF.